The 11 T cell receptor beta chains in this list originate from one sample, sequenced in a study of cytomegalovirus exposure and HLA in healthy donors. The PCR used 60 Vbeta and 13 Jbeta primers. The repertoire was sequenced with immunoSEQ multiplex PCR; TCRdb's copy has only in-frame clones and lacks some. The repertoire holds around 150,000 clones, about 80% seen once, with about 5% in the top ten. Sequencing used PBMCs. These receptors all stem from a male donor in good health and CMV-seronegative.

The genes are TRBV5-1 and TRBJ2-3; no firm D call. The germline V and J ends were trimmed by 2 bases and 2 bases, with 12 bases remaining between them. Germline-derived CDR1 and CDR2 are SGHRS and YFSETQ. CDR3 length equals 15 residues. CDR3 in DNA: TGCGCCAGCAGCTTACCTGACACCCTCACAGATACGCAGTATTTT. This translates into CASSLPDTLTDTQYF.

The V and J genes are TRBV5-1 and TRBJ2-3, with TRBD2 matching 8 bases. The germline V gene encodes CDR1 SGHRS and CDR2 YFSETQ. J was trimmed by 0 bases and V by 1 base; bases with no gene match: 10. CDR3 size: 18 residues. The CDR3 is CASSLIFNRGGSTDTQYF. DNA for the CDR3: TGCGCCAGCAGCTTGATTTTTAACCGGGGGGGTAGCACAGATACGCAGTATTTT.

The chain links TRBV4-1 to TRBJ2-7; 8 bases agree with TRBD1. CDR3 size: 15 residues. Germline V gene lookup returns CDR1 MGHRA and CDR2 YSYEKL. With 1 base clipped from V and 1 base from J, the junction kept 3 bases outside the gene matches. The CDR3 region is CASSQGTGPSYEQYF. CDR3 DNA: TGCGCCAGCAGCCAAGGGACAGGGCCTTCCTACGAGCAGTACTTC.

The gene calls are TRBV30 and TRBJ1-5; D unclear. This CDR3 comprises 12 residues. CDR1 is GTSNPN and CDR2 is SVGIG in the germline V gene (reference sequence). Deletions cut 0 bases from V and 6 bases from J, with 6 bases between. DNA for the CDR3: TGTGCCTGGAGTGTACAACCTCAGCCCCAGCATTTT. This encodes CAWSVQPQPQHF. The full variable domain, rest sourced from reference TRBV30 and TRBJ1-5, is SQTIHQWPATLVQPVGSPLSLECTVEGTSNPNLYWYRQAAGRGLQLLFYSVGIGQISSEVPQNLSASRPQDRQFILSSKKLLLSDSGFYLCAWSVQPQPQHFGDGTRLSIL.

In DNA, the CDR3 is TGTGCCAGCAGTTCCCGAGGGAGCGGGGGTTCCTACGAGCAGTACTTC. It yields the protein CASSSRGSGGSYEQYF. The chain is built from TRBV6-5 and TRBJ2-7, with 8 nucleotides matching TRBD2. Germline CDR1 and CDR2: MNHEY and SVGAGI. The CDR3 totals 16 residues. The V and J ends lost 4 bases and 1 base, in that order; junction bases with no gene match: 9.

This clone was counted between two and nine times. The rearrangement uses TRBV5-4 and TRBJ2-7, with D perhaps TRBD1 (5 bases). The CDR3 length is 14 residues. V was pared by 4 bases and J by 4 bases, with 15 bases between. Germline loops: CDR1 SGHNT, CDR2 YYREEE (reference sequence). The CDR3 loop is CASSQDMTNYEQYF. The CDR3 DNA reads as TGTGCCAGCAGCCAGGACATGACAAATTACGAGCAGTACTTC.

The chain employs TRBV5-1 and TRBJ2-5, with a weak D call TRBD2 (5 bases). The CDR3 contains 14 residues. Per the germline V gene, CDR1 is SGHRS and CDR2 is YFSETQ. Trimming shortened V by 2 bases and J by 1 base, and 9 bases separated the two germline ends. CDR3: CASSFSAVQETQYF. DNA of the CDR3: TGCGCCAGCAGCTTTAGCGCGGTCCAAGAGACCCAGTACTTC. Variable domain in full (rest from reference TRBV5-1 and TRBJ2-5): KAGVTQTPRYLIKTRGQQVTLSCSPISGHRSVSWYQQTPGQGLQFLFEYFSETQRNKGNFPGRFSGRQFSNSRSEMNVSTLELGDSALYLCASSFSAVQETQYFGPGTRLLVL.

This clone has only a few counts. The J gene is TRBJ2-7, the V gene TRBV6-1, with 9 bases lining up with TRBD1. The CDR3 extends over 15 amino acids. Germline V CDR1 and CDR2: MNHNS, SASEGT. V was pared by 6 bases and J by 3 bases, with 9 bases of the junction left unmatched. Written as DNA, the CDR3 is TGTGCCAGCAGCCAACAGGGGGCGGTTATCTACGAGCAGTACTTC. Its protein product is CASSQQGAVIYEQYF.

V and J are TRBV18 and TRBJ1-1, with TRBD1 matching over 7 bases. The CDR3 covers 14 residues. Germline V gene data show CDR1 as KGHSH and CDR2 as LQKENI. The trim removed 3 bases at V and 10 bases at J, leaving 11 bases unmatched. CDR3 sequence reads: CASSPAGDRKGAFF. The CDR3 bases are TGTGCCAGCTCACCTGCCGGGGACAGAAAAGGAGCTTTCTTT.

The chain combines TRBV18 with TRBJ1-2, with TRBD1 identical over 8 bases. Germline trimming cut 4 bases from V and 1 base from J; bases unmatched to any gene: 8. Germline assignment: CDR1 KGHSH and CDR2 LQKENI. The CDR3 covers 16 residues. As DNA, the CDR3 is TGTGCCAGCTCACACATTCCGGGACAGGATAACTATGGCTACACCTTC. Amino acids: CASSHIPGQDNYGYTF.

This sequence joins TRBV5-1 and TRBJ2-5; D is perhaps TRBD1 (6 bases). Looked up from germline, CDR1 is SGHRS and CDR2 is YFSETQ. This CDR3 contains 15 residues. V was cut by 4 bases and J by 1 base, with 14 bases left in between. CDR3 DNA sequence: TGCGCCAGCAGCCGACAGGCCGTGGCCCAAGAGACCCAGTACTTC. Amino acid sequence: CASSRQAVAQETQYF.